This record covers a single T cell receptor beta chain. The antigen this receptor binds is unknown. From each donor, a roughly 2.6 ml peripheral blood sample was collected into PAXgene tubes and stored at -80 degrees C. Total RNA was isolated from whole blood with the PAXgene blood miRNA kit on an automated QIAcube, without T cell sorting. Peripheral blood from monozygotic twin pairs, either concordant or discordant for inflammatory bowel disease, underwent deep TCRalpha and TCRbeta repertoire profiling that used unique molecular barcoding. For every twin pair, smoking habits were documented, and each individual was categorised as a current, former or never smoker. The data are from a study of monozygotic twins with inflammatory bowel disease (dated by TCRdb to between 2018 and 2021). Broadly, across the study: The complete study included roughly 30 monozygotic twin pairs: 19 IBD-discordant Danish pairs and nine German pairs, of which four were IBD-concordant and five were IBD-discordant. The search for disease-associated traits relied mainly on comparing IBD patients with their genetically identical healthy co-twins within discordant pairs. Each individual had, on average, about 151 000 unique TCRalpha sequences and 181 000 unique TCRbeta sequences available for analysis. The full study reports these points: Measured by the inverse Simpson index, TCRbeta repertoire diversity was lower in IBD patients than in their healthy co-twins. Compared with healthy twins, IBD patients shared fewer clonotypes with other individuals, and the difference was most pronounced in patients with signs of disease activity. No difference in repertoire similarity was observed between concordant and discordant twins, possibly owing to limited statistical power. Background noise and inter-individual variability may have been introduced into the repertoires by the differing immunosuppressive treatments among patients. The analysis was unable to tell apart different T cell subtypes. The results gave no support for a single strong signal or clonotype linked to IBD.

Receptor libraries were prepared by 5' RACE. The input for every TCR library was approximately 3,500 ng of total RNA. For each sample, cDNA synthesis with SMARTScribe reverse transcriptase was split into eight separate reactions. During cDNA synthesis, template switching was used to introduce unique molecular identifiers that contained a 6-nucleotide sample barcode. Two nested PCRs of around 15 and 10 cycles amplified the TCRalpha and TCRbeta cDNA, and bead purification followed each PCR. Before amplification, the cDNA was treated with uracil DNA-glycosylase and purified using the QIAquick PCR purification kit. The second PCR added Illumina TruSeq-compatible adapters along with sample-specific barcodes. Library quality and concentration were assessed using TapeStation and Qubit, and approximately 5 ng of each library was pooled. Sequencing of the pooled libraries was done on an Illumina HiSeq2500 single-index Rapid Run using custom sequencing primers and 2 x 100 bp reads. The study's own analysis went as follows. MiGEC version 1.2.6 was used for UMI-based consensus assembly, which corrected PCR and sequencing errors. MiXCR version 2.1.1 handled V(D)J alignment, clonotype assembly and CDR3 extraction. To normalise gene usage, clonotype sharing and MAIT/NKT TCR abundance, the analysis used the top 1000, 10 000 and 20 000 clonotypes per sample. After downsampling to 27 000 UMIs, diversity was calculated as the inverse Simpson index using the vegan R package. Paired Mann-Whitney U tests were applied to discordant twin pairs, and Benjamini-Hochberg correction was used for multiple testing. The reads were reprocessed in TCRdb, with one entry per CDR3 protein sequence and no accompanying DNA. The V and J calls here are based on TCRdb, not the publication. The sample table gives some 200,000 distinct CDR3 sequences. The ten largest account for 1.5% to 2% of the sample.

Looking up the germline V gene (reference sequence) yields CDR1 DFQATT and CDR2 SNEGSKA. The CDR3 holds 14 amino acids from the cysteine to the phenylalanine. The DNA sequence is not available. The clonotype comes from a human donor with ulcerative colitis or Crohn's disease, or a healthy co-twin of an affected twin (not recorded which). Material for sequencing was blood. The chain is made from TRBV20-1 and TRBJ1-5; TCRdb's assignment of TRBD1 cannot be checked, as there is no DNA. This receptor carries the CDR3 CSARQGLSNQPQHF.